This TCR beta chain was documented in a study of blood T cells in healthy people across ages. Notes on the study in general: Expanded clonotype changes were possibly confounded by unknown donor CMV status.

CDR1 is SGHTA, CDR2 FQGNSA, per germline. J was trimmed by 8 bases and V by 3 bases; bases with no gene match: 5. CDR3 size: 15 residues. Alongside a J-beta primer mix, a sample-barcoded 5' primer served in a second PCR lasting about 7 to 11 cycles. One entry per CDR3 protein results from TCRdb running MiXCR on the 5' RACE reads. This table holds 1.2 million to 1.5 million distinct CDR3 sequences, approximately 63% found once. As to this clonotype: Antigen unknown.

This sequence joins TRBV7-2 and TRBJ2-1; 12 nucleotides line up with TRBD1. Sequencing was performed on blood. The sequence was obtained from a man aged 18-30 years in good health. CDR3 in DNA: TGTGCCAGCAGCTTTAGGGACAGGGGGCTTGATGAGCAGTTCTTC. Translating gives CASSFRDRGLDEQFF.